This T cell receptor (beta chain) is drawn from a study of graft-versus-host responses after intestinal transplantation. As for this clone: Its specificity is not known.

Here immunoSEQ multiplex PCR was the method, and the copy in TCRdb shows in-frame clones only, minus some. The top ten hold roughly 2.6% of the sample, which has fewer than 85,000 clones, roughly nine tenths seen once. V was cut by 0 bases and J by 5 bases, with 14 bases left in between. The CDR3 loop spans 15 amino acids. Germline V lookup: CDR1 SGDLS, CDR2 YYNGEE. The clonotype originates from a human donor who received an intestinal transplant. The sample was unstimulated CD8+ T cells sorted from spleen or lymph node cells, taken before intestinal transplant. The chain has TRBV9 and TRBJ2-5; perhaps TRBD2 as D (5 bases). The CDR3 DNA sequence: TGTGCCAGCAGCGTAGACGGTGGGAGCTGGGAGACCCAGTACTTC. Its protein is CASSVDGGSWETQYF.